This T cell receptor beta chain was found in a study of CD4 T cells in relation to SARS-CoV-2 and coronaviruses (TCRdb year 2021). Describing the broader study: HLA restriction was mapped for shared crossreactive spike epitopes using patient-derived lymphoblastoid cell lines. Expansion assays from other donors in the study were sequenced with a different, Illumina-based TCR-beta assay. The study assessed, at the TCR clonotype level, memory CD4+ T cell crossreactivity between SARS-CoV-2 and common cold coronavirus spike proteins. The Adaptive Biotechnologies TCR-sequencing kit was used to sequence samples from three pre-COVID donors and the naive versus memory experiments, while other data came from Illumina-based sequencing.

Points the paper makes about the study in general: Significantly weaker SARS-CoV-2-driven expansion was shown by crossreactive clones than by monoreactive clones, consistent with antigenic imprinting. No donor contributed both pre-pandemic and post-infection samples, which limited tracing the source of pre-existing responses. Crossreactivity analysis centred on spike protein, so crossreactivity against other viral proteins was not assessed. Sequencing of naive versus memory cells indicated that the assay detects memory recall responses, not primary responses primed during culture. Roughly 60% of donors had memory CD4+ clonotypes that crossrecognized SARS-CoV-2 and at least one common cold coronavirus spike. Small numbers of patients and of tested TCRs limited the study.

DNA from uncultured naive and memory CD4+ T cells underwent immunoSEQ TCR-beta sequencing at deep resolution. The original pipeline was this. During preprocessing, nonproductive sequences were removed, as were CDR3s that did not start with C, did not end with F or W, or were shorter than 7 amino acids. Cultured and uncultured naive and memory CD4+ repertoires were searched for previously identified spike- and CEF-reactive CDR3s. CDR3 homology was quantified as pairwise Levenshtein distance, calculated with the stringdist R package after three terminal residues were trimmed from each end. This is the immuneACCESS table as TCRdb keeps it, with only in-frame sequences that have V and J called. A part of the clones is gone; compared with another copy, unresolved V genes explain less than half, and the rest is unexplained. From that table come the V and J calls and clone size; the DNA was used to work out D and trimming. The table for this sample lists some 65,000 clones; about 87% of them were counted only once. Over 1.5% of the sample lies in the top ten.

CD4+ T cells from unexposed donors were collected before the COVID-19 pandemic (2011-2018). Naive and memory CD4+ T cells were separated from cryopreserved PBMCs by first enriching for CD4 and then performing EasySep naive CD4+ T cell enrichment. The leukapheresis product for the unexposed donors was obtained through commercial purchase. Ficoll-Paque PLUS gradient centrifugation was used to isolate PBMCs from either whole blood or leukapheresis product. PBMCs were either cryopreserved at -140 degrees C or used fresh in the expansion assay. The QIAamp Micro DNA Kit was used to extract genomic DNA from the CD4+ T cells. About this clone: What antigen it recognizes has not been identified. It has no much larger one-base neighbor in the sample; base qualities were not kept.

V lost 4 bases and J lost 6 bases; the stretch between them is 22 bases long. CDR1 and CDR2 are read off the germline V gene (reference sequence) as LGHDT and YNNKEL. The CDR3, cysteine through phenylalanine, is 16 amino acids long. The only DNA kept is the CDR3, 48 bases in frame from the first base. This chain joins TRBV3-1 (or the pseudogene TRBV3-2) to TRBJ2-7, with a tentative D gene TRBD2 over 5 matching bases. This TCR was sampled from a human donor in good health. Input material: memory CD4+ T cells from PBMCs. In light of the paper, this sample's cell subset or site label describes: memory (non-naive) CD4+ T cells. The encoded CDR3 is CASSLWTAGIASEQYF. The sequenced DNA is TGTGCCAGCAGCCTCTGGACCGCCGGGATAGCTTCCGAGCAGTACTTC.